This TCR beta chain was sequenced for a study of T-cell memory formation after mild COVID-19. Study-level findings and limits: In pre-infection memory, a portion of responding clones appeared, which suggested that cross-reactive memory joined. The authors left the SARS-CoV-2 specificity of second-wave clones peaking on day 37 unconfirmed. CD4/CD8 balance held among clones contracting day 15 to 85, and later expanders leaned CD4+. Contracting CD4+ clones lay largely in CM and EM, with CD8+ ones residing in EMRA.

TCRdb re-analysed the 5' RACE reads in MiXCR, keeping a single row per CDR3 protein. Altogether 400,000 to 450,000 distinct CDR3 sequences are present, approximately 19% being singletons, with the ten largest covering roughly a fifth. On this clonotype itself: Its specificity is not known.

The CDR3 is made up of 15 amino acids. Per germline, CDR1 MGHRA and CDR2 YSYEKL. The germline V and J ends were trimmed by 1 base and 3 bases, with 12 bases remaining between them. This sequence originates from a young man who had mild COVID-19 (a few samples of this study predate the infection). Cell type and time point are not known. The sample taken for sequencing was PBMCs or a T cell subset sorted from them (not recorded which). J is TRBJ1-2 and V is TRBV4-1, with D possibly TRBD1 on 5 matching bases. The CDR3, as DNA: TGCGCCAGCAGCCAAGGGAGGACAAGCCACTATGGCTACACCTTC. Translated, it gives CASSQGRTSHYGYTF.